This TCR beta chain was sequenced during a study of blood T cells in healthy people across ages. Germline V gene lookup returns CDR1 DFQATT and CDR2 SNEGSKA (reference sequence). The CDR3 is 15 amino acids. It was approximately 10 milliliters of peripheral blood that were drawn from each donor. Total RNA, at least 6 micrograms per sample, came from PBMCs. About this clonotype itself: One junction end does not reproduce the germline sequence, and a read error may be involved.

A sample-barcoded 5' primer and a J-beta primer mix were used in a second PCR of roughly 6 to 11 cycles. From the 5' RACE reads, TCRdb called clonotypes with MiXCR, one entry per CDR3 protein. The sample lists around 1.5 million distinct CDR3 sequences, almost 35% occurring once. Sequencing was carried out using blood. The V call is TRBV20-1, the J call TRBJ1-4; D possibly corresponds to TRBD1 (6 bases). The sequence came from a woman aged 30 to 39 in good health. DNA of the CDR3: TGCAGTGCCAGAGATCGGGTCAGGGGTAGTGAAAAACTGTTTTTT. This translates into CSARDRVRGSEKLFF.